These T cell receptor beta chains were read from a single sample in a study of blood T cell repertoires in COVID-19. Libraries were prepared by immunoSEQ multiplex PCR; TCRdb keeps only in-frame clonotypes and omits some of them. The top ten clones hold roughly 0.56% of a sample with about 190,000 clones, roughly 90% of them seen once. Input material: peripheral blood. The receptors derive from a man aged 45-65 years with acute or convalescent COVID-19. CDR3s include the opening cysteine and the closing phenylalanine or tryptophan. The order of the fields is CDR3 protein, J gene, V gene.

CDR3: CASSPGQGWGAFF; J: TRBJ1-1; V: TRBV18
CDR3: CAIVQASGNTIYF; J: TRBJ1-3; V: TRBV10-3
CDR3: CASSLGQGDTGELFF; J: TRBJ2-2; V: TRBV7-3
CDR3: CARSPRGSGASRYF; J: TRBJ2-5; V: TRBV5-3
CDR3: CASRPQGTRQFF; J: TRBJ2-1; V: TRBV27
CDR3: CASSFPGANEQFF; J: TRBJ2-1; V: TRBV5-1
CDR3: CASSDGVYTEAFF; J: TRBJ1-1; V: TRBV2
CDR3: CASSSQGPATNEKLFF; J: TRBJ1-4; V: TRBV7-9
CDR3: CASSQDHQATYNEQFF; J: TRBJ2-1; V: TRBV4-1
CDR3: CASSLTGLAADTQYF; J: TRBJ2-3; V: TRBV7-3
CDR3: CASSLMLGGRSNQPQHF; J: TRBJ1-5; V: TRBV2
CDR3: CASSVDGLAGASTDTQYF; J: TRBJ2-3; V: TRBV9
CDR3: CASSQVGQGALGANVLTF; J: TRBJ2-6; V: TRBV4-2
CDR3: CAWSDRWQASYEQYF; J: TRBJ2-7; V: TRBV30
CDR3: CASSLAAGREGGDYGYTF; J: TRBJ1-2; V: TRBV5-1
CDR3: CASSLRTGGNSPLHF; J: TRBJ1-6; V: TRBV3-1/TRBV3-2
CDR3: CASSYRSTGYNEQFF; J: TRBJ2-1; V: TRBV6-5
CDR3: CATSGSGQGDQPQHF; J: TRBJ1-5; V: TRBV24-1
CDR3: CATRTGDSPLHF; J: TRBJ1-6; V: TRBV27
CDR3: CASSPRGSGRDTQYF; J: TRBJ2-3; V: TRBV27